The 28 T cell receptor beta chains listed next were all sequenced from one sample in a study of cytomegalovirus exposure and HLA in healthy donors. The PCR made use of 60 Vbeta and 13 Jbeta primers. Some clones are missing from TCRdb's copy, which holds only in-frame ones; the method was immunoSEQ multiplex PCR. The repertoire has some 110,000 clones, about 9.4% of them found once; the top ten carry 5% to 6.5%. Material: PBMCs. The receptors were gathered from a man aged 35 to 55 in good health and CMV-seropositive.

This clone was seen a few times. The rearrangement links TRBV10-3 to TRBJ2-1, with 10 bases matching TRBD2. CDR3 length: 14 residues. Germline values: CDR1 ENHRY, CDR2 SYGVKD. V was pared by 10 bases and J by 5 bases, with 8 bases of the junction left unmatched. The CDR3 spells CATGGTSVNNEQFF. The CDR3 nucleotides read TGTGCCACCGGAGGGACTAGCGTAAACAATGAGCAGTTCTTC.

The chain couples TRBV12-5 to TRBJ2-3; 10 nucleotides match TRBD2. Germline values: CDR1 LGHNT, CDR2 FRNRAP. Trimming at V came to 4 bases and at J to 3 bases, leaving 16 bases not matched to a gene. The CDR3 runs to 19 residues. The CDR3 coding sequence is TGTGCTAGTGGTTCCGAGGACATCTCTAGCGGGAGAGGGACAGATACGCAGTATTTT. Its protein product is CASGSEDISSGRGTDTQYF.

The chain uses TRBV4-2 and TRBJ2-1, with 12 bases identical to TRBD2. The V segment lost 1 base and the J segment 4 bases; nucleotides outside the gene matches: 2. Germline V gene sequence: CDR1 LGHNA, CDR2 YNFKEQ. The CDR3 totals 16 residues. The CDR3 DNA follows: TGTGCCAGCAGCCAAGCCGGGACTAGCGGGTACAATGAGCAGTTCTTC. Translation gives CASSQAGTSGYNEQFF.

Notes on this clone: This same CDR3 is encoded by further DNA sequences in the sample. V usage is TRBV6-5 and J usage is TRBJ2-7, with 10 bases identical to TRBD2. V dropped 2 bases and J dropped 2; count of bases not matched to a gene: 0. The length of the CDR3 is 14 residues. The V gene's germline CDR1 is MNHEY and CDR2 SVGAGI. In DNA, the CDR3 is TGTGCCAGCAGTTACACTAGCGGGACCTACGAGCAGTACTTC. It specifies CASSYTSGTYEQYF.

This clone turned up a few times. V and J are TRBV4-2 and TRBJ1-2; 8 bases map to TRBD1. CDR1 and CDR2 (germline): LGHNA, YNFKEQ. Trimming at V came to 4 bases and at J to 4 bases, leaving 8 bases not matched to a gene. The CDR3 is made up of 15 amino acids. The CDR3 sequence: CASSPNSGGRYGYTF. CDR3 nucleotide sequence: TGTGCCAGCAGCCCCAATTCAGGGGGCCGCTATGGCTACACCTTC.

The chain employs TRBV5-1 and TRBJ2-1, with D possibly being TRBD2 (6 bases). The CDR3 spans 14 residues. Trimming shortened V by 7 bases and J by 9 bases, and 20 bases separated the two germline ends. Germline-derived CDR1 and CDR2 are SGHRS and YFSETQ. The CDR3 DNA sequence: TGCGCCAGCCGCCCGACTAGGGGTATCGGTGAGCAGTTCTTC. Translated: CASRPTRGIGEQFF. Using reference TRBV5-1 and TRBJ2-1 for the parts outside the CDR3, the full variable domain is KAGVTQTPRYLIKTRGQQVTLSCSPISGHRSVSWYQQTPGQGLQFLFEYFSETQRNKGNFPGRFSGRQFSNSRSEMNVSTLELGDSALYLCASRPTRGIGEQFFGPGTRLTVL.

This clone was seen a handful of times. The chain carries TRBV9 and TRBJ2-3; tentative D call: TRBD1 (5 bases). The CDR3 sequence is 14 residues long. Germline V CDR1 and CDR2: SGDLS, YYNGEE. V lost 7 bases and J lost 0, with 12 bases in between. The CDR3 DNA reads TGTGCCAGCTCAAGGGGTGTAAGCACAGATACGCAGTATTTT. Its translation is CASSRGVSTDTQYF. The full variable domain, in which reference TRBV9 and TRBJ2-3 provide the parts outside the CDR3, is DSGVTQTPKHLITATGQRVTLRCSPRSGDLSVYWYQQSLDQGLQFLIQYYNGEERAKGNILERFSAQQFPDLHSELNLSSLELGDSALYFCASSRGVSTDTQYFGPGTRLTVL.

This rearrangement joins TRBV5-1 to TRBJ2-2; 12 bases are shared with TRBD1. Per the germline V gene, CDR1 is SGHRS and CDR2 is YFSETQ. Trimming took 4 bases from V and 8 from J; bases not matched to a gene: 6. The CDR3 covers 15 residues. The CDR3 is CASSLGQGASGELFF. The DNA for the CDR3 is TGCGCCAGCAGCCTGGGACAGGGGGCGTCGGGGGAGCTGTTTTTT.

This clone was found a few times. The chain couples TRBV6-5 to TRBJ2-3, with D perhaps matching TRBD2 (5 bases). Germline V gives CDR1 MNHEY, CDR2 SVGAGI. The germline V and J ends were trimmed by 2 bases and 0 bases, with 6 bases remaining between them. This CDR3 is built from 14 residues. CDR3: CASSYGESTDTQYF. CDR3 coding DNA: TGTGCCAGCAGTTACGGGGAGAGCACAGATACGCAGTATTTT.

This clone was recorded a few times. The chain joins TRBV5-6 to TRBJ1-1; a possible D gene is TRBD1 (6 bases). Germline V gene lookup returns CDR1 SGHDT and CDR2 YYEEEE. V gave up 0 bases and J gave up 2 bases, with 17 bases separating them. This CDR3 is built from 17 residues. CDR3 sequence reads: CASSLGDIPVENTEAFF. As DNA, the CDR3 is TGTGCCAGCAGCTTGGGGGACATACCGGTCGAAAACACTGAAGCTTTCTTT.

This sequence joins TRBV5-4 and TRBJ2-7, with D possibly being TRBD1 (5 bases). This CDR3 has 15 amino acids. Trimming removed 4 bases at V and 2 bases at J, with 16 bases between. Germline V gene data show CDR1 as SGHNT and CDR2 as YYREEE (reference sequence). Written as DNA, the CDR3 is TGTGCCAGCAGCCAAAGCGCGGCAGGGACCTACGAGCAGTACTTC. Residues: CASSQSAAGTYEQYF.

This clone showed up just a few times. The rearrangement joins TRBV6-5 to TRBJ2-6; 7 bases agree with TRBD1. Germline assignment: CDR1 MNHEY and CDR2 SVGAGI. Unmatched junction bases numbered 5, after V lost 6 bases and J lost 3 bases. The CDR3 is made up of 15 amino acids. CDR3: CASSPDRDGANVLTF. Written as DNA, the CDR3 is TGTGCCAGCAGCCCCGACAGGGATGGGGCCAACGTCCTGACTTTC.

This clone was detected a few times. V usage is TRBV25-1 and J usage is TRBJ1-6; D is undetermined. This CDR3 contains 14 residues. Looked up from germline, CDR1 is MGHDK and CDR2 is SYGVNS. The germline V and J ends were trimmed by 5 bases and 3 bases, with 8 bases remaining between them. CDR3 sequence: CASSIRGYNSPLHF. CDR3 DNA: TGTGCCAGCAGTATAAGAGGCTATAATTCACCCCTCCACTTT.

This clone was seen at least ten times. J is TRBJ2-7 and V is TRBV7-2; 8 bases map to TRBD2. Germline V CDR1 and CDR2: SGHTA, FQGNSA. V shed 3 bases, J shed 0 bases, and the junction held 7 bases outside the gene matches. The CDR3 contains 16 residues. In nucleotides, the CDR3 is TGTGCCAGCAGCTTCAGTAGCGGGATGAGCTCCTACGAGCAGTACTTC. As protein: CASSFSSGMSSYEQYF.

The J gene is TRBJ1-4, the V gene TRBV5-4, with D possibly being TRBD1 (6 bases). CDR1 is SGHNT, CDR2 YYREEE, per germline (reference sequence). The ends were cut back, 4 bases at V and 7 bases at J, with 20 bases in the middle. CDR3 length equals 16 residues. The CDR3 nucleotides are TGTGCCAGCAGCACGGACAGTAGGCTCGCTGGTGAAAAACTGTTTTTT. Translated, it gives CASSTDSRLAGEKLFF.

The sample holds a few counts of this clone. The rearrangement joins TRBV7-9 to TRBJ2-1; 7 bases line up with TRBD2. The CDR3 consists of 18 residues. The ends lost 1 base at V and 5 bases at J; junction bases unmatched: 14. Germline lookup yields CDR1 SEHNR and CDR2 FQNEAQ (reference sequence). For the CDR3, the DNA is TGTGCCAGCAGCTTAGATCCCTGGGAGGCGCGGGAGCACAATGAGCAGTTCTTC. It encodes CASSLDPWEAREHNEQFF.

This clone was observed a few times. The chain carries TRBV6-6 and TRBJ1-1; D might be TRBD1 (6 bases). CDR1 is MNHNY and CDR2 is SVGAGI in the germline V gene (reference sequence). V gave up 3 bases and J gave up 3 bases, with 14 bases separating them. The CDR3 has 15 residues. This chain's CDR3 is CASSYNQGPDTEAFF. The DNA of the CDR3 is TGTGCCAGCAGTTATAATCAGGGGCCGGACACTGAAGCTTTCTTT.

This clone has only a few counts. The rearrangement links TRBV5-1 to TRBJ2-3; 11 bases fit TRBD2. Trimming cost V 0 bases and J 4 bases; bases outside gene matches: 1. Germline loops: CDR1 SGHRS, CDR2 YFSETQ. The CDR3 totals 15 residues. CDR3 nucleotide sequence: TGCGCCAGCAGCTTGGAACTAGCGGGAGCAGATACGCAGTATTTT. This sequence encodes CASSLELAGADTQYF.

This chain uses TRBV5-1 with TRBJ2-5, with a possible D match to TRBD2 (5 bases). Germline V gives CDR1 SGHRS, CDR2 YFSETQ. Trimming left V 4 bases short and J 4 bases short, with 11 bases between. CDR3 length: 13 residues. The CDR3 sequence is CASSRGGGETQYF. For the CDR3, the DNA is TGCGCCAGCAGCCGCGGAGGAGGAGAGACCCAGTACTTC.

This chain connects TRBV28 to TRBJ2-7; TRBD2 matches 10 bases. The CDR3 length is 16 residues. V lost 2 bases, J lost 6 bases, and 10 bases stayed unmatched. Per the germline V gene, CDR1 is MDHEN and CDR2 is SYDVKM. The CDR3 DNA reads as TGTGCCAGCAGTTTACGGGGAGCGGGGGGGGCGGGCGAGCAGTACTTC. This translates into CASSLRGAGGAGEQYF.

A few counts support this clone. The CDR3 protein is CSVLKQLNEKLFF. As DNA, the CDR3 is TGCAGCGTTTTAAAACAGTTGAATGAAAAACTGTTTTTT. The genes are TRBV29-1 and TRBJ1-4; D uncertain. CDR1 and CDR2 (germline): SQVTM, ANQGSEA. The CDR3 spans 13 residues. V was trimmed by 5 bases and J by 5 bases, leaving 12 bases between them.

The V call is TRBV6-5, the J call TRBJ1-1; 8 nucleotides agree with TRBD1. CDR1 is MNHEY and CDR2 is SVGAGI in the germline V gene. CDR3 size: 15 residues. The V and J ends lost 2 bases and 0 bases, in that order; junction bases with no gene match: 2. CDR3 coding DNA: TGTGCCAGCAGTTACGACAGGGGCATGAACACTGAAGCTTTCTTT. Its translation is CASSYDRGMNTEAFF.

This sequence joins TRBV9 and TRBJ2-3; 9 bases match TRBD2. CDR1 is SGDLS and CDR2 is YYNGEE in the germline V gene. CDR3 length: 22 amino acids. Losses at the gene ends were 4 bases for V and 0 bases for J; bases not matched to a gene: 24. CDR3 residues: CASSLHGGRGRAGEGSTDTQYF. The DNA of the CDR3 is TGTGCCAGCAGCCTTCATGGGGGTCGCGGGAGGGCCGGTGAGGGGAGCACAGATACGCAGTATTTT.

This clone has only a few counts. V is TRBV12-5 and J is TRBJ2-3; 10 bases map to TRBD2. V was pared by 5 bases and J by 0 bases, with 5 bases of the junction left unmatched. CDR1 and CDR2 from the germline V gene are LGHNT and FRNRAP. The CDR3 runs to 16 residues. Here the CDR3 reads CASGKGLATSTDTQYF. CDR3 nucleotide sequence: TGTGCTAGTGGTAAGGGACTAGCGACTAGCACAGATACGCAGTATTTT.

This clone has a handful of counts. The gene calls are TRBV27 and TRBJ1-1; no clear D gene. Per the germline V gene, CDR1 is MNHEY and CDR2 is SMNVEV (reference sequence). The CDR3 has 17 amino acids. The germline V and J ends were trimmed by 1 base and 0 bases, with 15 bases remaining between them. The CDR3 sequence is CASSLLATSGMNTEAFF. CDR3 nucleotides: TGTGCCAGCAGTTTATTGGCTACATCGGGGATGAACACTGAAGCTTTCTTT.

This clone was observed a few times. The chain carries TRBV14 and TRBJ2-5, with D hard to call. V was shortened by 1 base and J by 4 bases, with 4 bases between the two germline ends. CDR1 SGHDN and CDR2 FVKESK come from the germline V gene. The CDR3 is 12 residues long. The CDR3 DNA sequence: TGTGCCAGCAGCCAAGTCGGAGAGACCCAGTACTTC. It encodes CASSQVGETQYF.

This clone showed up just a few times. The chain employs TRBV7-2 and TRBJ2-3; D remains unclear. In germline, CDR1 is SGHTA, CDR2 FQGNSA. V was shortened by 1 base and J by 1 base, with 3 bases between the two germline ends. There are 13 residues in the CDR3. CDR3 DNA: TGTGCCAGCAGCTTAGGAGGCACAGATACGCAGTATTTT. Its translation: CASSLGGTDTQYF.

This clone was detected a few times. J is TRBJ1-3 and V is TRBV28; no reliable D call. With 2 bases removed from V and 4 bases from J, the gap between germline ends came to 12 bases. CDR1 and CDR2 from the germline V gene are MDHEN and SYDVKM. The CDR3 extends over 15 amino acids. This chain's CDR3 is CASSLAGIHGNTIYF. As DNA, the CDR3 is TGTGCCAGCAGTTTAGCAGGTATACACGGAAACACCATATATTTT.